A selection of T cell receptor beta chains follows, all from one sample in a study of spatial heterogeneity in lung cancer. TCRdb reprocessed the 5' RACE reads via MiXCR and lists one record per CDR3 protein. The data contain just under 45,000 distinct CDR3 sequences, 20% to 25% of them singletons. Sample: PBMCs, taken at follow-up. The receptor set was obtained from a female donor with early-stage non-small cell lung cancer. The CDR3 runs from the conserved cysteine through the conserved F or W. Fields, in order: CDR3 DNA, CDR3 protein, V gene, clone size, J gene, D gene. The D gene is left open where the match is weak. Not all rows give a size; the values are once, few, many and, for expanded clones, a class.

TGTGCCAGCAGCCCCCCAGCGGGAGAGCAGTACTTC	CASSPPAGEQYF	TRBV3-1	many	TRBJ2-7	TRBD2
TGTGCCAGCAGTTTCGGACTAGCAGGGGAGCAGTACTTC	CASSFGLAGEQYF	TRBV27	-	TRBJ2-7	TRBD2
TGTGCCAGCATGGGCCTAGCGGTCTACGAGCAGTACTTC	CASMGLAVYEQYF	TRBV27	few	TRBJ2-7	TRBD2
TGTGCCAGCAGCTTATGGGGAGGTGGTTTGGATACGCAGTATTTT	CASSLWGGGLDTQYF	TRBV11-3	once	TRBJ2-3	-
TGTGCCAGCCTCCGAGGGCAGACGGAAAAACTGTTTTTT	CASLRGQTEKLFF	TRBV12-3/TRBV12-4	-	TRBJ1-4	-
TGTGCCAGCAGCTTATCGCGGGAGGGCAAGCAGTACTTC	CASSLSREGKQYF	TRBV11-2	many	TRBJ2-7	TRBD2
TGCGCCAGCAGCTCACAAGCGGGGACCCACAATGAGCAGTTCTTC	CASSSQAGTHNEQFF	TRBV5-1	once	TRBJ2-1	TRBD2
TGTGCCATCAGCACGACAACTAGCGGGGGTACAGATACGCAGTATTTT	CAISTTTSGGTDTQYF	TRBV10-3	-	TRBJ2-3	TRBD2
TGCAGCGTTGAATCGACAGGGGGCTCCTACGAGCAGTACTTC	CSVESTGGSYEQYF	TRBV29-1	-	TRBJ2-7	TRBD1
TGTGTCAGCACCAACCTAGCGGGGTTCCAAGAGACCCAGTACTTC	CVSTNLAGFQETQYF	TRBV2	-	TRBJ2-5	TRBD2
TGTGCCAGCAGCCAAGTTCGCCTCGGACAAGAGACCCAGTACTTC	CASSQVRLGQETQYF	TRBV3-1	many	TRBJ2-5	-
TGTGCCAGCAGTACCGGCCCGGATGCTTTCTTT	CASSTGPDAFF	TRBV2	few	TRBJ1-1	-
TGCAGTGCTAGAGGGGGATCAGGCTACACCTTC	CSARGGSGYTF	TRBV20-1	-	TRBJ1-2	-
TGTGCCAGCTTACTAGGACAGGGCGGTGAAAAACTGTTTTTT	CASLLGQGGEKLFF	TRBV2	few	TRBJ1-4	TRBD1
TGCAGTGCTACGGCCACAGGGGAAGAGACCCAGTACTTC	CSATATGEETQYF	TRBV20-1	many	TRBJ2-5	TRBD1
TGCGCCAGCAGCCAAGGCAGGGAAAGGACGATAGCCAAAAACATTCAGTACTTC	CASSQGRERTIAKNIQYF	TRBV4-1	-	TRBJ2-4	-
TGTGCCAGCAGCTTCGGTGGGCCTCCCACTGAAGCTTTCTTT	CASSFGGPPTEAFF	TRBV7-6	-	TRBJ1-1	-
TGCGCCAGCAGCTTGTGGACAGGGTCAAAGCAGTTCTTC	CASSLWTGSKQFF	TRBV5-1	-	TRBJ2-1	TRBD1
TGTGCCAGCAGTTTATCGGGGGGACCGTACAATGAGCAGTTCTTC	CASSLSGGPYNEQFF	TRBV12-3/TRBV12-4	many	TRBJ2-1	TRBD2
TGTGCCAGTAGTAGCGACAGGAGAACCTATGGCTACACCTTC	CASSSDRRTYGYTF	TRBV19	-	TRBJ1-2	-
TGCGCCAGCAGAACCGGGACACCCAACACTGAAGCTTTCTTT	CASRTGTPNTEAFF	TRBV5-1	-	TRBJ1-1	-
TGTGCCACCACCAGACTAGTTTATAATAGTGAGCAGTTCTTC	CATTRLVYNSEQFF	TRBV28	-	TRBJ2-1	-
TGTGCCAGCAGCCCCCGGGACATCCGGGGAAAACTGTTTTTT	CASSPRDIRGKLFF	TRBV9	-	TRBJ1-4	-
TGTGCCACCAGCAGAGGACGGCAAGGCTACACCTTC	CATSRGRQGYTF	TRBV15	-	TRBJ1-2	-
TGCAGTGCTAGAGCAGGTAGCGGGAGGGTGGAGACCCAGTACTTC	CSARAGSGRVETQYF	TRBV20-1	-	TRBJ2-5	TRBD2
TGTGCCAGCAGAGATCTTCCCCCCAACGAGCAGTACTTC	CASRDLPPNEQYF	TRBV6-1	few	TRBJ2-7	-
TGTGCCAGCAGCCATGCACTAGCGGGGGGGCAAGGGCAGTTCTTC	CASSHALAGGQGQFF	TRBV3-1	many	TRBJ2-1	TRBD2
TGTGCCAGCAGCTTGTTTGGGGGGCAGGAGGAGCAGTTCTTC	CASSLFGGQEEQFF	TRBV7-6	few	TRBJ2-1	-
TGCAGTGCTAGAGAAAGGAATCAGCCCCAGCATTTT	CSARERNQPQHF	TRBV20-1	-	TRBJ1-5	-
TGTGCCATCAGTGAGTCAGCGGGTTGGGGGAAGACCCAGTACTTC	CAISESAGWGKTQYF	TRBV10-3	-	TRBJ2-5	-
TGTGCCAGCAGCTTGGGTCGCGGTTTCTCCTACGAGCAGTACTTC	CASSLGRGFSYEQYF	TRBV5-4	few	TRBJ2-7	-